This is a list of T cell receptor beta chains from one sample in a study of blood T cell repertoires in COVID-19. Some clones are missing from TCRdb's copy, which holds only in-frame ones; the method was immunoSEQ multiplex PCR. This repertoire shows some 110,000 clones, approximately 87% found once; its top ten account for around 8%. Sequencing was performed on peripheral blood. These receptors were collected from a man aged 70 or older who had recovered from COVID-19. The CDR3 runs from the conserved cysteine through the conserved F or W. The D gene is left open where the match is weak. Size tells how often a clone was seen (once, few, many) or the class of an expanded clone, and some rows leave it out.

CDR3 protein: CASMVSGLDTQYF
CDR3 DNA: TGTGCCAGCATGGTGAGCGGGTTGGATACGCAGTATTTT
clone size: once
V gene: TRBV12-3/TRBV12-4
CDR3 length: 13
J gene: TRBJ2-3
D gene: NA

CDR3 protein: CASSLNPGGLYNEQFF
CDR3 DNA: TGTGCCAGCAGCTTAAATCCGGGGGGGCTGTACAATGAGCAGTTCTTC
clone size: NA
V gene: TRBV7-3
CDR3 length: 16
J gene: TRBJ2-1
D gene: TRBD2

CDR3 protein: CASSSPGEGSYEQYF
CDR3 DNA: TGTGCCAGCAGTTCCCCCGGGGAAGGGTCCTACGAGCAGTACTTC
clone size: NA
V gene: TRBV28
CDR3 length: 15
J gene: TRBJ2-7
D gene: NA

CDR3 protein: CASSLSAGGNQPQHF
CDR3 DNA: TGTGCCAGCAGCTTATCAGCGGGGGGCAATCAGCCCCAGCATTTT
clone size: NA
V gene: TRBV7-6
CDR3 length: 15
J gene: TRBJ1-5
D gene: NA

CDR3 protein: CASSTSGGLGTDTQYF
CDR3 DNA: TGTGCCAGCAGCACTAGCGGGGGGCTAGGCACAGATACGCAGTATTTT
clone size: NA
V gene: TRBV5-4
CDR3 length: 16
J gene: TRBJ2-3
D gene: TRBD2

CDR3 protein: CASTSTSDRADEKLFF
CDR3 DNA: TGTGCCAGCACCTCAACTTCAGACAGGGCCGATGAAAAACTGTTTTTT
clone size: NA
V gene: TRBV27
CDR3 length: 16
J gene: TRBJ1-4
D gene: TRBD1

CDR3 protein: CASSVRRDRELGSPLHF
CDR3 DNA: TGTGCCAGCAGCGTTCGAAGGGACAGGGAATTAGGATCACCCCTCCACTTT
clone size: NA
V gene: TRBV9
CDR3 length: 17
J gene: TRBJ1-6
D gene: TRBD1

CDR3 protein: CASSQGLHHTYEQYF
CDR3 DNA: TGTGCCAGCAGCCAAGGACTCCACCACACCTACGAGCAGTACTTC
clone size: once
V gene: TRBV3-1/TRBV3-2
CDR3 length: 15
J gene: TRBJ2-7
D gene: NA

CDR3 protein: CASSSGQPRTPLHF
CDR3 DNA: TGCGCCAGCAGCTCAGGACAGCCTAGGACGCCCCTCCACTTT
clone size: NA
V gene: TRBV5-1
CDR3 length: 14
J gene: TRBJ1-6
D gene: NA

CDR3 protein: CASSQGGRGRLETQYF
CDR3 DNA: TGTGCCAGCAGCCAAGGGGGCAGGGGGAGGTTGGAGACCCAGTACTTC
clone size: NA
V gene: TRBV3-1/TRBV3-2
CDR3 length: 16
J gene: TRBJ2-5
D gene: NA

CDR3 protein: CASSWGGWLYF
CDR3 DNA: TGTGCCAGCAGTTGGGGCGGATGGTTGTATTTT
clone size: NA
V gene: TRBV7-3
CDR3 length: 11
J gene: TRBJ2-3
D gene: NA

CDR3 protein: CASSSTWALPGYEQYF
CDR3 DNA: TGTGCCAGCAGCTCGACCTGGGCCCTACCGGGATACGAGCAGTACTTC
clone size: NA
V gene: TRBV7-9
CDR3 length: 16
J gene: TRBJ2-7
D gene: NA

CDR3 protein: CATSDPMDLAGNQETQYF
CDR3 DNA: TGTGCCACCAGTGACCCTATGGACCTAGCGGGTAATCAAGAGACCCAGTACTTC
clone size: NA
V gene: TRBV24-1
CDR3 length: 18
J gene: TRBJ2-5
D gene: TRBD2

CDR3 protein: CASSPGTGGVRVAFF
CDR3 DNA: TGCGCCAGCAGCCCCGGGACAGGGGGCGTTCGTGTGGCTTTCTTT
clone size: NA
V gene: TRBV4-1
CDR3 length: 15
J gene: TRBJ1-1
D gene: TRBD1

CDR3 protein: CASSLGWGDYGYTF
CDR3 DNA: TGTGCCAGCAGCTTAGGTTGGGGGGACTATGGCTACACCTTC
clone size: NA
V gene: TRBV7-2
CDR3 length: 14
J gene: TRBJ1-2
D gene: NA

CDR3 protein: CASSLAGWEAWRRTDTQYF
CDR3 DNA: TGCGCCAGCAGCTTGGCCGGGTGGGAGGCCTGGCGGCGCACAGATACGCAGTATTTT
clone size: few
V gene: TRBV5-1
CDR3 length: 19
J gene: TRBJ2-3
D gene: NA

CDR3 protein: CASSFGQLTEKLFF
CDR3 DNA: TGCGCCAGCAGCTTCGGACAGCTGACTGAAAAACTGTTTTTT
clone size: NA
V gene: TRBV5-1
CDR3 length: 14
J gene: TRBJ1-4
D gene: NA